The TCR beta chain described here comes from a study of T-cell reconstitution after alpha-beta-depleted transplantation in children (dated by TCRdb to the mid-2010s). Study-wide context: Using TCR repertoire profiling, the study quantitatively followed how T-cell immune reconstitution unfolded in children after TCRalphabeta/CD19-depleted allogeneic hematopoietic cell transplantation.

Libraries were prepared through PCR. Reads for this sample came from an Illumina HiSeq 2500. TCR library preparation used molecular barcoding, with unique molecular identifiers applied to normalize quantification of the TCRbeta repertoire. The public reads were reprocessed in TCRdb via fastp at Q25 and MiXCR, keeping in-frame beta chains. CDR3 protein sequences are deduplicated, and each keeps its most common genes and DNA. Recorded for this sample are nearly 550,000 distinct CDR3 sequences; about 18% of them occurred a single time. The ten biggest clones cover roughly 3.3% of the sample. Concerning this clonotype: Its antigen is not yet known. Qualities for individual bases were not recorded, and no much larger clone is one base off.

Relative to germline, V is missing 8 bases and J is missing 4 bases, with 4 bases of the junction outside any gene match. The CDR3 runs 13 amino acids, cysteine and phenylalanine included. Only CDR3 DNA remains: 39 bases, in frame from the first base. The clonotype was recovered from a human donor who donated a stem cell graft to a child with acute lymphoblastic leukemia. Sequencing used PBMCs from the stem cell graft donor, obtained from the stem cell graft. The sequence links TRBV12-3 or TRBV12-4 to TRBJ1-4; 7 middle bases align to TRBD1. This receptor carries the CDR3 CASRTGDNEKLFF. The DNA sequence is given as TGTGCCAGCCGGACAGGCGATAATGAAAAACTGTTTTTT.